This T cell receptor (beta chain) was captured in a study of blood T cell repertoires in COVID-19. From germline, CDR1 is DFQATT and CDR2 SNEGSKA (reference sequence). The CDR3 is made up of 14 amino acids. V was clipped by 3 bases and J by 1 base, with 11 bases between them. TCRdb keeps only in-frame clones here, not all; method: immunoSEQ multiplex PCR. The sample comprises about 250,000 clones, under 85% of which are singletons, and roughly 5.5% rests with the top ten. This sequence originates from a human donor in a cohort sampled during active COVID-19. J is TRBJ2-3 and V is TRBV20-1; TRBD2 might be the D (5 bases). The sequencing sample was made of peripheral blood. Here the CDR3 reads CSASYNSGTDTQYF. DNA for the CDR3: TGCAGTGCTAGTTACAATAGCGGCACAGATACGCAGTATTTT.